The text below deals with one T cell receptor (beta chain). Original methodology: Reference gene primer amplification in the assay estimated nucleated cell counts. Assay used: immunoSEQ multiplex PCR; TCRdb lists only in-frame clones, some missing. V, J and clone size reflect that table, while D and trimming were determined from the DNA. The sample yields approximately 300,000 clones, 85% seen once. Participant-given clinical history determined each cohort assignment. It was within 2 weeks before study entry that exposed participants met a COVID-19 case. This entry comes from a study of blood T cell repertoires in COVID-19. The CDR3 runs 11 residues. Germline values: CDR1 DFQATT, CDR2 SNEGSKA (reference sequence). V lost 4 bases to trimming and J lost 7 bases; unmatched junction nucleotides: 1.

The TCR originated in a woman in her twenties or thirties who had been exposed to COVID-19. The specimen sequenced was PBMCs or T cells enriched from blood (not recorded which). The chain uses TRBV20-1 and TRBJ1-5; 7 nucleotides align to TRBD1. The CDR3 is CSAKGGQPQHF. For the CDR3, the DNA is TGCAGTGCTAAAGGGGGCCAGCCCCAGCATTTT.